This T cell receptor beta chain was retrieved from a study of blood T cell repertoires in COVID-19. Cohort assignment relied on participant-reported clinical history. CDR1 is SGHDT and CDR2 is YYEEEE in the germline V gene. The V end lost 0 bases, the J end lost 2 bases, and 8 bases lay between the germline ends. The CDR3 sequence is 14 residues long. Profiled with immunoSEQ multiplex PCR; TCRdb holds only in-frame clones, not every one. This table has 200,000 to 300,000 clones, roughly 85% appearing once. The TCR sequence derives from a woman aged 50 to 60 with acute COVID-19. The chain joins TRBV5-6 to TRBJ1-1; TRBD1 is a possible D gene (6 bases). Sequences were obtained from PBMCs or T cells enriched from blood (not recorded which). The CDR3 DNA is TGTGCCAGCAGCTTGGCAGGGGACAACACTGAAGCTTTCTTT. This encodes CASSLAGDNTEAFF. Looking up the rest from reference TRBV5-6 and TRBJ1-1 gives the full variable domain: DAGVTQSPTHLIKTRGQQVTLRCSPKSGHDTVSWYQQALGQGPQFIFQYYEEEERQRGNFPDRFSGHQFPNYSSELNVNALLLGDSALYLCASSLAGDNTEAFFGQGTRLTVV.